This T cell receptor beta chain is drawn from a study of control samples from healthy donors and cancer patients. Here immunoSEQ multiplex PCR was the method, and the copy in TCRdb shows in-frame clones only, minus some. Of about 130,000 clones in the sample, about nine tenths are singletons; the top ten hold around 7.6%. The CDR3 runs to 15 residues. The V end lost 1 base, the J end lost 4 bases, and 13 bases lay between the germline ends. In germline, CDR1 is SGHRS, CDR2 YFSETQ. This chain connects TRBV5-1 to TRBJ2-3; D is possibly TRBD1 (5 bases). Sequenced input: PBMCs. This sequence was found in a man aged 45-65 years with head and neck cancer. Written as DNA, the CDR3 is TGCGCCAGCAGCTTGATAGGGGTGGGTCCAGATACGCAGTATTTT. It codes for CASSLIGVGPDTQYF.